This T cell receptor (beta chain) was recorded in a study of T cells after yellow fever vaccination. General study findings and limits: Post-booster repertoires contained most primary-vaccination clones again (approximately 97% CD4, over 70% CD8). Among all clonotypes, a small share was observed in both CD4 and CD8 compartments. Peaking faster, on day 5 versus 15, the secondary response was nonetheless weaker.

A remark on this clonotype: Antigen unknown.

The CDR3 has 13 amino acids. Trimming cost V 3 bases and J 5 bases, with 10 bases left between them. CDR1 is LGHNA and CDR2 is YSLEER in the germline V gene. In TCRdb, the 5' RACE reads were re-called with MiXCR into one record per CDR3 protein. The table has more than 300,000 distinct CDR3 sequences, 6.8% seen once; the top ten hold over 15%. The sample in question was PBMCs, obtained 35 to 50 days after the first yellow fever vaccination. The chain uses TRBV4-3 and TRBJ2-5; D could derive from TRBD1 or TRBD2 (5 bases each). The receptor comes from a man aged 18 to 29 who received the YFV17D yellow fever vaccine. The CDR3 coding sequence is TGCGCCAGCAGCCAGGGACCTGCTGAGACCCAGTACTTC. It yields the protein CASSQGPAETQYF.